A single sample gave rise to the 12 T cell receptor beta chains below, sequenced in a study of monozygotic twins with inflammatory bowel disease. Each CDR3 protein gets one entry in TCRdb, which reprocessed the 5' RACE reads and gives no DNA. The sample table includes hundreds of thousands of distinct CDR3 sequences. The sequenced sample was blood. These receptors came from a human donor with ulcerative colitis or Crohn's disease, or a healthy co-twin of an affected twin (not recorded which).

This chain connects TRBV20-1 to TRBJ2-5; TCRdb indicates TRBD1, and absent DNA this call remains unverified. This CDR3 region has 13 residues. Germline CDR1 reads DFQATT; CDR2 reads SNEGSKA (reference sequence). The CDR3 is CSARGPVRETQYF.

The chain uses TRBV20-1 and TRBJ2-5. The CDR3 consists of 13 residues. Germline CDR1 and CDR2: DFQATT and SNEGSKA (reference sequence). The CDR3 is CSASAWDQETQYF.

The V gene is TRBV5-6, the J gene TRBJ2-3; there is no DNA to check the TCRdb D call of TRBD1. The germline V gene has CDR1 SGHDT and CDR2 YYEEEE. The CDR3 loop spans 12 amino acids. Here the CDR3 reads CASTQGVNTQYF.

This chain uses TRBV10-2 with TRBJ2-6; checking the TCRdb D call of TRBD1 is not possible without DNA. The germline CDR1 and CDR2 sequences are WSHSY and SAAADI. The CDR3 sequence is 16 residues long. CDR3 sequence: CASSEKGASGANVLTF.

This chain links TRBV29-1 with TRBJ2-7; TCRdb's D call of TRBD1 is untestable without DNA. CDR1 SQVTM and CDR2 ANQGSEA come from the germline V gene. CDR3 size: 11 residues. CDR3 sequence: CSVGERGEQYF.

CDR3 region: CSAPSVGETQYF. The chain combines TRBV20-1 with TRBJ2-5; TCRdb calls TRBD2, which cannot be checked without DNA. Germline V gene lookup returns CDR1 DFQATT and CDR2 SNEGSKA (reference sequence). This CDR3 region has 12 residues.

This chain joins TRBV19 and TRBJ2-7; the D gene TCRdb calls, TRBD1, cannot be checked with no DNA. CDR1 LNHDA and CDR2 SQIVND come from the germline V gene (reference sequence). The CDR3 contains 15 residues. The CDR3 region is CASSIVWDGNYEQYF.

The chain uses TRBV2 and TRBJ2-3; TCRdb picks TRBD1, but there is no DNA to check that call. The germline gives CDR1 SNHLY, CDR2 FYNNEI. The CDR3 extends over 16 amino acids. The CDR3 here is CASSKGVGAITDTQYF.

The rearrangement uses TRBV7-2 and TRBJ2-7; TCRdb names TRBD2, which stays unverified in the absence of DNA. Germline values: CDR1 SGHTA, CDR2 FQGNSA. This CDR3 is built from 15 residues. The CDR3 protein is CASSSQRGALEEQYF.

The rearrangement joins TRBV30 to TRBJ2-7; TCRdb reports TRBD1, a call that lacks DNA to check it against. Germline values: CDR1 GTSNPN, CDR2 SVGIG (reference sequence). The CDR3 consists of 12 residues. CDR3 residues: CAWSPTGDEQYF.

Here the CDR3 reads CSVSPNRYYEQYF. The chain links TRBV29-1 to TRBJ2-7. The germline gives CDR1 SQVTM, CDR2 ANQGSEA. This CDR3 is built from 13 residues.

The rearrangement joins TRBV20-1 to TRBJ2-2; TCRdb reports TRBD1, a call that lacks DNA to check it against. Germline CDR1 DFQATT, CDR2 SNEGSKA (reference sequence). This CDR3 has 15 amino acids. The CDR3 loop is CSARDGRGNTGELFF.